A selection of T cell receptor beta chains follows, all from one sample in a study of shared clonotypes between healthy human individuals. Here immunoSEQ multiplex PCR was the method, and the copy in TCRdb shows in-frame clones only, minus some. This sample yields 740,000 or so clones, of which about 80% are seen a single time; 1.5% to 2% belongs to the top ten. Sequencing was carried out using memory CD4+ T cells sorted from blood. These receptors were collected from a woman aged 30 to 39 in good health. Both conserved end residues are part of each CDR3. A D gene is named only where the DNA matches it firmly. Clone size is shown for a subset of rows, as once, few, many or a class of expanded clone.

CDR3: CASSVHYTEAFF
size: once
D: -
V: TRBV2

CDR3: CASSYSFVGVPYQAFF
size: -
D: -
V: TRBV6-5

CDR3: CAWRAGGSLYEQYF
size: -
D: TRBD2
V: TRBV30

CDR3: CASSLAYSGANVLTF
size: few
D: -
V: TRBV7-6

CDR3: CSGGENEQFF
size: -
D: -
V: TRBV29-1

CDR3: CASSAERSQETQYF
size: once
D: -
V: TRBV7-8

CDR3: CAISVSLSTDTQYF
size: few
D: -
V: TRBV10-3

CDR3: CSVETGSGANVLTF
size: -
D: -
V: TRBV29-1

CDR3: CASRKPGTSGSNEQFF
size: -
D: TRBD2
V: TRBV28

CDR3: CASSSADRGYGYTF
size: -
D: TRBD1
V: TRBV18

CDR3: CASSLDRFWDTQYF
size: -
D: -
V: TRBV5-1

CDR3: CASSPPDGGSGNTIYF
size: -
D: -
V: TRBV18

CDR3: CASSLGVAGVGSGELFF
size: -
D: TRBD2
V: TRBV7-2

CDR3: CASSFIKGDGYTF
size: -
D: -
V: TRBV5-1

CDR3: CASSLGGQLYNEQFF
size: -
D: TRBD1
V: TRBV11-2

CDR3: CASSIEGGAYNEQFF
size: -
D: -
V: TRBV19

CDR3: CASNKEAPGSDTQYF
size: -
D: -
V: TRBV28

CDR3: CASGERETQYF
size: -
D: -
V: TRBV7-9